This passage covers 17 T cell receptor beta chains from one sample sequenced in a study of blood T cell repertoires in COVID-19. The protocol was immunoSEQ multiplex PCR, while the TCRdb copy is restricted to in-frame clones and leaves out a portion. The table lists some 140,000 clones, under 80% of them singletons, with about an eighth in the top ten. The material sequenced was peripheral blood. Receptor source: a man older than 75 with acute or convalescent COVID-19.

This rearrangement joins TRBV19 to TRBJ2-5; tentative D call: TRBD1 (7 bases). The CDR3 is 15 amino acids. Trimming stripped 6 bases from V and 5 bases from J, with 19 bases between. CDR1 LNHDA and CDR2 SQIVND come from the germline V gene (reference sequence). The CDR3 nucleotides read TGTGCCAGTAGACGAGGAGGGGGCAATCTCGAGACCCAGTACTTC. Translating gives CASRRGGGNLETQYF.

The chain has TRBV2 and TRBJ1-5; 7 positions agree with TRBD1. The CDR3 spans 14 residues. V lost 4 bases and J lost 8; bases outside the gene matches: 8. Germline CDR1 SNHLY, CDR2 FYNNEI. The CDR3 sequence is CASSVDRVGEPQHF. The CDR3 DNA reads as TGTGCCAGCAGTGTCGACAGGGTAGGCGAGCCCCAGCATTTT.

The chain uses TRBV30 and TRBJ1-4; 9 nucleotides agree with TRBD1. Losses at the gene ends were 4 bases for V and 9 bases for J; bases not matched to a gene: 12. Per the germline V gene, CDR1 is GTSNPN and CDR2 is SVGIG (reference sequence). The CDR3 spans 15 residues. CDR3 DNA: TGTGCCTGGACCACATCCGGGACAGGGAGGAAAAAACTGTTTTTT. Translating it yields CAWTTSGTGRKKLFF.

This clone came up a few times. This chain's CDR3 is CASSPSKNTGELFF. The CDR3 DNA follows: TGTGCCAGCAGCCCATCCAAGAACACCGGGGAGCTGTTTTTT. The chain employs TRBV11-3 and TRBJ2-2; D is uncertain. Trimming left V 5 bases short and J 1 base short, with 8 bases between. The germline V gene encodes CDR1 SGHNT and CDR2 YENEEA. The CDR3 spans 14 residues.

The chain couples TRBV6-5 to TRBJ1-5; 7 positions agree with TRBD1. Looked up from germline, CDR1 is MNHEY and CDR2 is SVGAGI. This CDR3 is built from 15 residues. The trim removed 0 bases at V and 6 bases at J, leaving 5 bases unmatched. The CDR3 DNA reads as TGTGCCAGCAGTTACTCAGGGGGCGCGGGTCAGCCCCAGCATTTT. Protein sequence: CASSYSGGAGQPQHF.

The rearrangement links TRBV2 to TRBJ1-1; possible D gene TRBD1, 5 bases. V was trimmed by 7 bases and J by 3 bases, leaving 15 bases between them. This CDR3 region has 14 residues. The germline CDR1 and CDR2 sequences are SNHLY and FYNNEI. The CDR3: CASTREGIDTEAFF. CDR3 coding DNA: TGTGCCAGCACACGGGAGGGGATCGACACTGAAGCTTTCTTT.

In this sample, this clone turned up a few times. The chain links TRBV7-2 to TRBJ1-1, with a possible D match to TRBD1 (5 bases). Germline assignment: CDR1 SGHTA and CDR2 FQGNSA. The CDR3 extends over 14 amino acids. Between the trimmed V and J ends, which lost 6 bases and 4 bases, there was a span of 15 bases. CDR3 nucleotide sequence: TGTGCCAGCAGTCCCGCAGGGTTGAGCACTGAAGCTTTCTTT. It codes for CASSPAGLSTEAFF.

Written as DNA, the CDR3 is TGTGCCACCAGTGATTCCTCCGGGGATAATGAAAAACTGTTTTTT. Amino acid sequence: CATSDSSGDNEKLFF. The rearrangement joins TRBV24-1 to TRBJ1-4; D is unclear. V dropped 2 bases and J dropped 4 bases, with 10 bases sitting between them. CDR1 is KGHDR and CDR2 is SFDVKD in the germline V gene. This CDR3 comprises 15 residues.

The chain combines TRBV2 with TRBJ2-5; TRBD2 is a possible D gene (7 bases). This CDR3 spans 13 amino acids. The ends were cut back, 7 bases at V and 5 bases at J, with 14 bases in the middle. Germline V CDR1 and CDR2: SNHLY, FYNNEI. The CDR3 loop reads CASIRGARETQYF. The CDR3, as DNA: TGTGCCAGCATTCGGGGGGCGCGGGAGACCCAGTACTTC.

The V call is TRBV7-9, the J call TRBJ1-1; no clear D. Germline V gives CDR1 SEHNR, CDR2 FQNEAQ (reference sequence). Trimming stripped 5 bases from V and 0 bases from J, with 10 bases between. The CDR3 runs to 14 residues. The CDR3 region is CASSPTGMNTEAFF. CDR3 nucleotides: TGTGCCAGCAGCCCGACGGGAATGAACACTGAAGCTTTCTTT.

This chain uses TRBV20-1 with TRBJ1-1; possibly TRBD1 for D (5 bases). The CDR3 loop spans 14 amino acids. CDR1 is DFQATT and CDR2 is SNEGSKA in the germline V gene (reference sequence). The V and J ends lost 3 bases and 4 bases respectively, with 15 bases between them. The CDR3 DNA follows: TGCAGTGCTAGTCTTCGGCAGGGTGGCACTGAAGCTTTCTTT. Translated: CSASLRQGGTEAFF.

In nucleotides, the CDR3 is TGTGCCAGCAGCTTGGTACAGGGCGTTTATGGCTACACCTTC. It translates to CASSLVQGVYGYTF. The J gene is TRBJ1-2, the V gene TRBV5-5, with D maybe TRBD1 (6 bases). The V and J ends lost 0 bases and 5 bases respectively, with 11 bases between them. The CDR3 is 14 amino acids. Germline V gene data show CDR1 as SGHKS and CDR2 as YYEKEE (reference sequence).

The chain joins TRBV14 to TRBJ2-7; D might be TRBD1 (6 bases). Germline loops: CDR1 SGHDN, CDR2 FVKESK. The germline V and J ends were trimmed by 4 bases and 0 bases, with 13 bases remaining between them. This CDR3 comprises 15 residues. This CDR3 is CASSPSWDNSYEQYF. CDR3 DNA: TGTGCCAGCAGCCCCTCCTGGGACAACTCCTACGAGCAGTACTTC.

V usage is TRBV5-1 and J usage is TRBJ1-3; a weak D match, TRBD1 (5 bases). The CDR3 consists of 16 residues. V lost 0 bases and J 0 bases, leaving 10 bases between the germline ends. The V gene's germline CDR1 is SGHRS and CDR2 YFSETQ. The CDR3 sequence: CASSLDRQNSGNTIYF. CDR3 sequence (DNA): TGCGCCAGCAGCTTGGACAGGCAAAACTCTGGAAACACCATATATTTT.

The rearrangement joins TRBV5-1 to TRBJ2-7; 9 bases match TRBD1. Germline lookup yields CDR1 SGHRS and CDR2 YFSETQ. Unmatched junction bases numbered 3, after V lost 5 bases and J lost 6 bases. The CDR3 is made up of 12 amino acids. The CDR3 sequence is CASSMDRGEQYF. CDR3 nucleotide sequence: TGCGCCAGCAGTATGGACAGGGGCGAGCAGTACTTC. The full variable domain, rest sourced from reference TRBV5-1 and TRBJ2-7, is KAGVTQTPRYLIKTRGQQVTLSCSPISGHRSVSWYQQTPGQGLQFLFEYFSETQRNKGNFPGRFSGRQFSNSRSEMNVSTLELGDSALYLCASSMDRGEQYFGPGTRLTVT.

This chain connects TRBV7-2 to TRBJ2-5, with 7 bases lining up with TRBD1. V trimming: 1 base; J trimming: 7 bases; junction bases outside the gene matches: 3. CDR3 length equals 13 residues. The germline gives CDR1 SGHTA, CDR2 FQGNSA. For the CDR3, the DNA is TGTGCCAGCAGCTTAGAGGGGGCGGGGACCCAGTACTTC. Translated, it gives CASSLEGAGTQYF.

The genes are TRBV28 and TRBJ1-5; 7 bases map to TRBD1. CDR1 and CDR2 (germline): MDHEN, SYDVKM. The length of the CDR3 is 15 residues. Trimming removed 5 bases from V and 6 bases from J; junction bases left unmatched: 10. The CDR3 coding sequence is TGTGCCAGCAGTCACACCAGGGGGTTCAGTCAGCCCCAGCATTTT. This gives the protein CASSHTRGFSQPQHF.